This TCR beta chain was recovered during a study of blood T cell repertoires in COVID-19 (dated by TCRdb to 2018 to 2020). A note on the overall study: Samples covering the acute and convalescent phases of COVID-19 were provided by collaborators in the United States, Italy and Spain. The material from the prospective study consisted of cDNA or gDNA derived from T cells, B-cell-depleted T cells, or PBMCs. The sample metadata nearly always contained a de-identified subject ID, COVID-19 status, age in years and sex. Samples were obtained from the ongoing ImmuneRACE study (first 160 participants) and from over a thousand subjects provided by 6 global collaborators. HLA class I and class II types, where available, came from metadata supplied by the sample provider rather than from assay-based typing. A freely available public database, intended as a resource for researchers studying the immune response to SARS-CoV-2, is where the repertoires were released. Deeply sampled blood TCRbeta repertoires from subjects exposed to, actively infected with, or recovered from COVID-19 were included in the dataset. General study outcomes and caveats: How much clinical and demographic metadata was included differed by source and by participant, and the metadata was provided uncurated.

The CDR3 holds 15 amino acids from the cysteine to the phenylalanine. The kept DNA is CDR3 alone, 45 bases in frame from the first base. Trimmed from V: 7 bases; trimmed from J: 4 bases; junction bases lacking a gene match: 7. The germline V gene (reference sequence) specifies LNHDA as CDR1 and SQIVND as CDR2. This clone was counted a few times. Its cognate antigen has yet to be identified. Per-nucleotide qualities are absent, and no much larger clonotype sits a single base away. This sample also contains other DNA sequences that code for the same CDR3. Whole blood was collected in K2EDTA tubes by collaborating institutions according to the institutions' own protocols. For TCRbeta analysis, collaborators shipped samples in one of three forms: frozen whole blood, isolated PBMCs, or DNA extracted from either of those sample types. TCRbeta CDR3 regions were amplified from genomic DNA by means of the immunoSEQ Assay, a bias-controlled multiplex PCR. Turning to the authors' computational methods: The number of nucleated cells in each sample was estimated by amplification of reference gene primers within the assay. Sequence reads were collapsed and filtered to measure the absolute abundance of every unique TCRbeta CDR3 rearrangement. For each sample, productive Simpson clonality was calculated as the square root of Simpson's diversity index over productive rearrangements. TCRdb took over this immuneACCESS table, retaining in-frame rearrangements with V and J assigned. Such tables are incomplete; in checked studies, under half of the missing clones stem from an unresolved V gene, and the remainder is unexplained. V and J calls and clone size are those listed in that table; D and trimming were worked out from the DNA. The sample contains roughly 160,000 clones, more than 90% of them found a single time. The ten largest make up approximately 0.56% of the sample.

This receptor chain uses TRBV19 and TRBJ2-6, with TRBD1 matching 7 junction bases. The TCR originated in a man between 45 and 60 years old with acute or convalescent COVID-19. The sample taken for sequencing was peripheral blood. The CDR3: CASTRDSSGANVLTF. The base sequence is TGTGCCAGTACCAGGGACAGTTCCGGGGCCAACGTCCTGACTTTC.